This is a list of T cell receptor beta chains from one sample in a study of blood T cell repertoires in COVID-19. The assay was immunoSEQ multiplex PCR, and TCRdb's table has in-frame clones only and misses some. The sample lists around 200,000 clones; 87% were seen once. The sample taken for sequencing was peripheral blood. The source of these receptors is a woman aged 18 to 35 who had recovered from COVID-19. Both conserved end residues are part of each CDR3. D genes are given only for firm matches. Only part of the rows carry a size: once, few, many, or a class if the clone is expanded.

CASTAPSGRYEQYF | TGTGCCAGTACCGCGCCTAGCGGGAGGTACGAGCAGTACTTC | . | TRBD2 | TRBJ2-7 | TRBV19
CASSLGLYNEQFF | TGTGCCAGCAGCTTAGGACTGTACAATGAGCAGTTCTTC | . | . | TRBJ2-1 | TRBV11-3
CASSVAGVGANVLTF | TGTGCCAGCAGCGTAGCAGGGGTTGGGGCCAACGTCCTGACTTTC | . | . | TRBJ2-6 | TRBV9
CSVDFQQETQYF | TGCAGCGTTGATTTCCAGCAAGAGACCCAGTACTTC | . | . | TRBJ2-5 | TRBV29-1
CASSPLGATNTGELFF | TGTGCCAGCAGCCCTCTGGGGGCCACGAACACCGGGGAGCTGTTTTTT | . | . | TRBJ2-2 | TRBV4-2
CASSDSQGGYEQYF | TGTGCCAGCAGTGATAGCCAAGGCGGGTACGAGCAGTACTTC | . | . | TRBJ2-7 | TRBV25-1
CASSLLLAGVRGTDTQYF | TGTGCCAGCAGTCTTCTCTTGGCGGGAGTCCGGGGCACAGATACGCAGTATTTT | once | TRBD2 | TRBJ2-3 | TRBV6-2/TRBV6-3
CASRTVQETQYF | TGTGCCAGCAGGACTGTTCAAGAGACCCAGTACTTC | . | . | TRBJ2-5 | TRBV13
CASSYRSLPYEQYF | TGTGCCAGCAGTTACCGGTCCCTTCCTTACGAGCAGTACTTC | . | . | TRBJ2-7 | TRBV6-5
CASSFTGGYEPQHF | TGCGCCAGCAGCTTCACAGGTGGTTATGAGCCCCAGCATTTT | . | . | TRBJ1-5 | TRBV5-1
CASSSTSGSIYEQFF | TGTGCCAGCAGCTCGACTAGCGGGAGTATCTATGAGCAGTTCTTC | . | TRBD2 | TRBJ2-1 | TRBV5-4
CASSSSPPGTSGTDTQYF | TGTGCCAGCAGCTCGTCCCCCCCTGGGACTAGCGGCACAGATACGCAGTATTTT | . | TRBD2 | TRBJ2-3 | TRBV7-3
CAWTGIYYGYTF | TGTGCCTGGACGGGGATCTACTATGGCTACACCTTC | once | . | TRBJ1-2 | TRBV30
CASSYSKDRGWPQHF | TGTGCCAGCAGTTACTCGAAGGACAGGGGTTGGCCCCAGCATTTT | . | TRBD1 | TRBJ1-5 | TRBV6-5
CSASTITGVGYEQFF | TGCAGTGCTAGTACTATAACGGGAGTAGGGTATGAGCAGTTCTTC | . | . | TRBJ2-1 | TRBV20-1
CASSLVRKPEVHEQYF | TGTGCCAGCAGCTTAGTGCGGAAGCCAGAGGTCCACGAGCAGTACTTC | . | . | TRBJ2-7 | TRBV11-1
CAIRTGDQETQYF | TGTGCCATCAGGACAGGGGACCAGGAGACCCAGTACTTC | . | TRBD1 | TRBJ2-5 | TRBV10-3
CATLGARITEAFF | TGTGCTACCCTGGGGGCGCGTATCACTGAAGCTTTCTTT | . | . | TRBJ1-1 | TRBV2
CASSLFSGSTGELFF | TGTGCCAGCAGCTTATTTAGCGGGAGCACCGGGGAGCTGTTTTTT | . | TRBD2 | TRBJ2-2 | TRBV13
CASISSNTEAFF | TGTGCCAGCATCTCGTCGAACACTGAAGCTTTCTTT | . | . | TRBJ1-1 | TRBV27
CASSEDGETGNTIYF | TGTGCCAGCAGCGAAGATGGCGAGACAGGAAACACCATATATTTT | . | . | TRBJ1-3 | TRBV9
CASSTTGVGKLFF | TGTGCCAGTAGTACAACGGGGGTGGGAAAACTGTTTTTT | . | . | TRBJ1-4 | TRBV19
CASSAQTGTAPELFF | TGTGCCAGCAGCGCCCAGACCGGGACAGCACCCGAGCTGTTTTTT | . | TRBD1 | TRBJ2-2 | TRBV7-2
CASSRPAAGAYEQYF | TGTGCCAGCAGCCGTCCAGCGGCAGGGGCCTACGAGCAGTACTTC | . | . | TRBJ2-7 | TRBV7-9
CAISPGLAGTAYYEQYF | TGTGCCATCAGCCCCGGACTAGCGGGGACAGCCTACTACGAGCAGTACTTC | . | TRBD2 | TRBJ2-7 | TRBV10-3
CASRGDRVYNSPLHF | TGTGCCAGCAGGGGGGACAGAGTCTATAATTCACCCCTCCACTTT | . | TRBD1 | TRBJ1-6 | TRBV6-5
CASSEWGEVGNTIYF | TGTGCCAGCAGTGAATGGGGGGAGGTTGGAAACACCATATATTTT | . | . | TRBJ1-3 | TRBV25-1
CASSEAANYGYTF | TGCGCCAGCAGTGAGGCAGCTAACTATGGCTACACCTTC | once | . | TRBJ1-2 | TRBV10-1
CASSLSQGGYEQYF | TGTGCCAGCAGTCTCTCCCAGGGCGGCTACGAGCAGTACTTC | . | . | TRBJ2-7 | TRBV6-2/TRBV6-3
CATATFWGAYNEQFF | TGTGCCACCGCGACCTTTTGGGGGGCCTACAATGAGCAGTTCTTC | . | . | TRBJ2-1 | TRBV6-5
CASSDVLAKNIQYF | TGCGCCAGCAGTGATGTCTTAGCCAAAAACATTCAGTACTTC | . | . | TRBJ2-4 | TRBV10-1
CASSSTTGFSGANVLTF | TGCGCCAGCAGCTCTACTACAGGGTTCTCTGGGGCCAACGTCCTGACTTTC | . | . | TRBJ2-6 | TRBV5-1
CAWLSGQGESYEQYF | TGTGCCTGGTTGTCGGGACAGGGAGAATCCTACGAGCAGTACTTC | medium-sized | TRBD1 | TRBJ2-7 | TRBV30
CATSDPGQAKDEQYF | TGTGCCACCAGTGACCCCGGACAGGCTAAGGACGAGCAGTACTTC | . | TRBD1 | TRBJ2-7 | TRBV24-1
CAWNGQGGFYEQYF | TGTGCCTGGAATGGACAGGGAGGTTTTTACGAGCAGTACTTC | . | TRBD1 | TRBJ2-7 | TRBV30
CASSVQTGENEKLFF | TGTGCCAGCAGCGTACAGACAGGGGAGAATGAAAAACTGTTTTTT | . | TRBD1 | TRBJ1-4 | TRBV9
CASSGTSTGEQYF | TGTGCCAGCAGTGGGACTAGCACGGGGGAGCAGTACTTC | . | TRBD2 | TRBJ2-7 | TRBV25-1
CASSFGTGGDEQYF | TGTGCCAGCAGCTTCGGGACAGGGGGCGACGAGCAGTACTTC | . | TRBD1 | TRBJ2-7 | TRBV7-2
CASSPGLAGQETQYF | TGTGCCAGCAGCCCGGGACTAGCGGGTCAAGAGACCCAGTACTTC | . | TRBD2 | TRBJ2-5 | TRBV6-5
CSVKQNPNEQFF | TGCAGCGTCAAACAGAACCCAAATGAGCAGTTCTTC | . | . | TRBJ2-1 | TRBV29-1
CASSLGLGFDQYF | TGTGCCAGCAGCCTCGGACTGGGCTTCGACCAGTACTTC | . | . | TRBJ2-5 | TRBV7-7
CAWSKGRTGGDEQFF | TGTGCCTGGAGTAAGGGGAGGACAGGGGGCGATGAGCAGTTCTTC | . | TRBD1 | TRBJ2-1 | TRBV30
CASSAGGGPQETQYF | TGTGCCAGCAGCGCTGGGGGGGGCCCACAAGAGACCCAGTACTTC | . | . | TRBJ2-5 | TRBV9
CASSFLGLNSNQPQHF | TGTGCCAGCAGTTTTTTAGGACTTAATAGCAATCAGCCCCAGCATTTT | . | . | TRBJ1-5 | TRBV27
CASSLLGQGQSPLHF | TGTGCCAGCAGCTTACTGGGACAGGGCCAATCACCCCTCCACTTT | few | TRBD1 | TRBJ1-6 | TRBV11-2